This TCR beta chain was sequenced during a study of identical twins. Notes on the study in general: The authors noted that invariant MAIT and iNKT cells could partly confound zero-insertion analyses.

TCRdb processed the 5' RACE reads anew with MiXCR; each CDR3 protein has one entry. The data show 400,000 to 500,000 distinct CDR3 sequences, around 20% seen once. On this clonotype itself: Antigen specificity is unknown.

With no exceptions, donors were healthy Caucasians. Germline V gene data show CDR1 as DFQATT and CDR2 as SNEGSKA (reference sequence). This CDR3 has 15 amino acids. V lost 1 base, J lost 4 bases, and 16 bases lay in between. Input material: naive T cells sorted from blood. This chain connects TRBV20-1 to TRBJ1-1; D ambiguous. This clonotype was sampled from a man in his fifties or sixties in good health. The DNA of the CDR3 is TGCAGTGCTAGAGTTTTTGGGTCCCTGGGCACTGAAGCTTTCTTT. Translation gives CSARVFGSLGTEAFF.